These T cell receptor beta chains were read from a single sample in a study of blood T cell dynamics during melanoma immunotherapy. The table came from immunoSEQ multiplex PCR; TCRdb's copy has only in-frame clones and leaves some out. The sample lists about 11,000 clones; approximately 91% were seen once. The material sequenced was blood, taken from a patient treated with checkpoint blockade. These receptors came from a human donor with melanoma. Both conserved end residues are part of each CDR3.

j_call: TRBJ2-3; v_call: TRBV30; cdr3_aa: CAFQGLSSHTDTQYF
j_call: TRBJ1-1; v_call: TRBV18; cdr3_aa: CASSPQREVEAFF
j_call: TRBJ2-7; v_call: TRBV6-5; cdr3_aa: CASTKTGESSYEQYF
j_call: TRBJ2-3; v_call: TRBV27; cdr3_aa: CASRPERGPSTDTQYF
j_call: TRBJ1-5; v_call: TRBV2; cdr3_aa: CASSPDRGFQPQHF
j_call: TRBJ1-1; v_call: TRBV27; cdr3_aa: CASSQSHYTMNTEAFF
j_call: TRBJ2-6; v_call: TRBV7-2; cdr3_aa: CASSRSVTGANVLTF
j_call: TRBJ2-5; v_call: TRBV2; cdr3_aa: CASSPRGHSKETQYF
j_call: TRBJ2-7; v_call: TRBV6-6; cdr3_aa: CASSDRGQTYEQYF
j_call: TRBJ1-5; v_call: TRBV19; cdr3_aa: CATSDTSNQPQHF
j_call: TRBJ1-1; v_call: TRBV5-5; cdr3_aa: CASSFSRGGSTEAFF
j_call: TRBJ1-5; v_call: TRBV7-9; cdr3_aa: CASSLGSVNQPQHF
j_call: TRBJ2-7; v_call: TRBV27; cdr3_aa: CASSPGTGNYEQYF
j_call: TRBJ1-1; v_call: TRBV7-2; cdr3_aa: CASRSGTAEAFF
j_call: TRBJ2-2; v_call: TRBV7-8; cdr3_aa: CASSFGPRTGELFF
j_call: TRBJ1-5; v_call: TRBV7-9; cdr3_aa: CASSNLSWDQPQHF
j_call: TRBJ2-5; v_call: TRBV5-1; cdr3_aa: CASSLGQGMGETQYF
j_call: TRBJ2-7; v_call: TRBV4-2; cdr3_aa: CASSPSEGGAYEQYF
j_call: TRBJ2-7; v_call: TRBV28; cdr3_aa: CASRPVGGYEQYF
j_call: TRBJ1-5; v_call: TRBV2; cdr3_aa: CASSENWRVGSNQPQHF
j_call: TRBJ2-1; v_call: TRBV4-1; cdr3_aa: CASSPPGEDGWLYNEQFF
j_call: TRBJ1-5; v_call: TRBV10-2; cdr3_aa: CASSRTGKDQPQHF
j_call: TRBJ1-2; v_call: TRBV5-8; cdr3_aa: CASQQGSLGRYTF
j_call: TRBJ2-1; v_call: TRBV30; cdr3_aa: CAWSIISGEVQFF
j_call: TRBJ2-3; v_call: TRBV7-9; cdr3_aa: CASSLALGGRGFNTQYF
j_call: TRBJ2-5; v_call: TRBV4-3; cdr3_aa: CASSQRLAGTQETQYF
j_call: TRBJ1-1; v_call: TRBV7-2; cdr3_aa: CASSLAEEEGFEAFF
j_call: TRBJ2-1; v_call: TRBV11-2; cdr3_aa: CASSLSSGATYNEQFF
j_call: TRBJ1-1; v_call: TRBV5-1; cdr3_aa: CASSLVSQGNTEAFF
j_call: TRBJ1-1; v_call: TRBV7-3; cdr3_aa: CASSSGQGLMNTEAFF
j_call: TRBJ2-5; v_call: TRBV19; cdr3_aa: CASSTKIATSGGYETQYF
j_call: TRBJ2-5; v_call: TRBV12-5; cdr3_aa: CASGSPEAGTVQETQYF
j_call: TRBJ1-5; v_call: TRBV10-3; cdr3_aa: CAISESSGLGNQPQHF